The present entry profiles one T cell receptor beta chain with its context. These data come from a study of T-cell memory formation after mild COVID-19. Trimming took off 5 bases at V and 0 bases at J, with 8 bases between the two ends. CDR1 and CDR2 (germline): MNHEY, SMNVEV (reference sequence). The CDR3 has 15 residues. TCRdb analysed the 5' RACE reads with MiXCR anew, one entry per CDR3 protein. The repertoire consists of around 250,000 distinct CDR3 sequences, with around 10% occurring once and the leading ten covering under 25%. The rearrangement uses TRBV27 and TRBJ2-6; no clear D. Sequenced input: PBMCs or a T cell subset sorted from them (not recorded which). The TCR sequence derives from a man between 18 and 35 years old who had mild COVID-19 (a few samples of this study predate the infection). Cell type and time point are not known. The chain's CDR3 is CASSATHSGANVLTF. CDR3 bases: TGTGCCAGCAGTGCGACACACTCTGGGGCCAACGTCCTGACTTTC.